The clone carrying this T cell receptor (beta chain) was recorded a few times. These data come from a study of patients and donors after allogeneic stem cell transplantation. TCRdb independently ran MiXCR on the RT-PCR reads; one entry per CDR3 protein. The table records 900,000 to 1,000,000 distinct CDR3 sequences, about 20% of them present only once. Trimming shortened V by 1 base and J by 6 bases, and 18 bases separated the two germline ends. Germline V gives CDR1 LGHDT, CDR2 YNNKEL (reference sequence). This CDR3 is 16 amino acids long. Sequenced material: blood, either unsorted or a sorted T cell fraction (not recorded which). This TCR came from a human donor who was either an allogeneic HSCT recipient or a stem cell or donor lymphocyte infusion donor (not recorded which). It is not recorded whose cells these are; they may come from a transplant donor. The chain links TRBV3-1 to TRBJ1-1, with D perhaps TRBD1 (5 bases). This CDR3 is CASSQGFGNRGPEAFF. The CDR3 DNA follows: TGTGCCAGCAGCCAAGGGTTCGGCAACCGGGGCCCTGAAGCTTTCTTT. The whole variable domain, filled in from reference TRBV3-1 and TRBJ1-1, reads DTAVSQTPKYLVTQMGNDKSIKCEQNLGHDTMYWYKQDSKKFLKIMFSYNNKELIINETVPNRFSPKSPDKAHLNLHINSLELGDSAVYFCASSQGFGNRGPEAFFGQGTRLTVV.